The clone carrying this TCR beta chain was counted many times. Antigen specificity is unknown. The germline V gene encodes CDR1 SGHDN and CDR2 FVKESK. Trimming cost V 3 bases and J 2 bases, with 11 bases left between them. The CDR3 covers 14 residues. These data come from a study of T cells in Graves' hyperthyroidism and ophthalmopathy. General study findings and limits: Through a model of 13 V-J features, ophthalmopathy was separated from stable hyperthyroidism.

RNA transcripts gave rise to amplified TCR beta CDR3 regions. HTBI primers were the set used in a first-round RT-PCR of the TCR CDR3. TCRdb re-analysed the multiplex PCR reads in MiXCR, keeping a single row per CDR3 protein. This sample has a few hundred thousand distinct CDR3 sequences; about 45% occur once, and the top ten carry 15% to 20%. The chain joins TRBV14 to TRBJ2-7; TRBD2 might be the D (5 bases). The receptor was derived from an adult woman with Graves' disease, either hyperthyroidism or ophthalmopathy (not recorded which). The specimen sequenced was peripheral blood or thyroid tissue (not recorded which). The CDR3 is CASSQTGDTYEQYF. Written as DNA, the CDR3 is TGTGCCAGCAGCCAGACCGGGGATACCTACGAGCAGTACTTC.